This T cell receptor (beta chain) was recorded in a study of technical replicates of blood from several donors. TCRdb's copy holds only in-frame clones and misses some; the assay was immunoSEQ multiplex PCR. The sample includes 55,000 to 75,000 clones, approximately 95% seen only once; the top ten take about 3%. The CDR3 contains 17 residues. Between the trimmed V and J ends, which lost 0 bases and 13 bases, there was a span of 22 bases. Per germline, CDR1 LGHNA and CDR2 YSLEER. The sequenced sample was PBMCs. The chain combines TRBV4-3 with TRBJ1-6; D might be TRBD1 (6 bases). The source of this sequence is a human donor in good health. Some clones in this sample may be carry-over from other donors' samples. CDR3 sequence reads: CASSQDRSVQGYTPLHF. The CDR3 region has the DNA TGCGCCAGCAGCCAAGATCGATCTGTACAGGGATACACCCCCCTCCACTTT.